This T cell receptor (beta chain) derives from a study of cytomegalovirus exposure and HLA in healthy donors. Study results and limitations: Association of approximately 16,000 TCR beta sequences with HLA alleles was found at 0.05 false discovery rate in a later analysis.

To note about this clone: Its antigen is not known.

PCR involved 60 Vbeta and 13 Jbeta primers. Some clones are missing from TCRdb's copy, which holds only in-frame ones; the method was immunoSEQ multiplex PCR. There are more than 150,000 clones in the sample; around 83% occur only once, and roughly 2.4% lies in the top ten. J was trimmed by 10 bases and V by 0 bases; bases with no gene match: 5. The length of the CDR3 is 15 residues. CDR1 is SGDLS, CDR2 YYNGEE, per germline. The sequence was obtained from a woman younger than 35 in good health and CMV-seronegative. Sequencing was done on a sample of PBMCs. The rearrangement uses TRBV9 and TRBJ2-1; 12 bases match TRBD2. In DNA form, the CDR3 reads TGTGCCAGCAGCGTAGCTAGCGGGGGGGCCGGAGAGCAGTTCTTC. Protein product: CASSVASGGAGEQFF.